These 17 T cell receptor beta chains share one sample of origin, sequenced in a study of PD-1 blockade in classical Hodgkin lymphoma (dated by TCRdb to the early 2020s). The library was made by the immunoSEQ multiplex PCR assay. TCRdb holds this immuneACCESS table with in-frame rearrangements only. Some clones are missing; in checked studies, unresolved V genes explain under half, and the rest has no known cause. The sample yields 20,000 to 30,000 clones; about 74% were counted once. Approximately 8% of the sample comes from the top ten. The time point label for this specimen denotes: cycle 2 day 1 (C2D1) of nivolumab. Every trial patient had relapsed following autologous stem cell transplantation, and prior brentuximab vedotin exposure was what differed among cohorts A, B and C. The source material was peripheral blood mononuclear cells (PBMCs), sampled before the second cycle of nivolumab. These receptors all come from a human donor with classical Hodgkin lymphoma.

The V and J genes are TRBV11-2 and TRBJ2-7; 11 bases line up with TRBD2. Germline V gene data show CDR1 as SGHAT and CDR2 as FQNNGV. This CDR3 is built from 15 residues. V trimming: 5 bases; J trimming: 1 base; junction bases outside the gene matches: 4. The chain's CDR3 is CASSETSGISYEQYF. CDR3 DNA sequence: TGTGCCAGCAGCGAGACTAGCGGGATTTCCTACGAGCAGTACTTC. The full variable domain, in which reference TRBV11-2 and TRBJ2-7 provide the parts outside the CDR3, is EAGVAQSPRYKIIEKRQSVAFWCNPISGHATLYWYQQILGQGPKLLIQFQNNGVVDDSQLPKDRFSAERLKGVDSTLKIQPAKLEDSAVYLCASSETSGISYEQYFGPGTRLTVT.

This clone was seen a single time. The V gene is TRBV28, the J gene TRBJ2-2, with D possibly TRBD1 on 6 matching bases. The CDR3 extends over 14 amino acids. Germline values: CDR1 MDHEN, CDR2 SYDVKM. V lost 8 bases to trimming and J lost 6 bases, with 16 bases between them. CDR3 sequence (DNA): TGTGCCAGCTCCGTCCAGGGGTACGCCGGGGAGCTGTTTTTT. Amino acids: CASSVQGYAGELFF.

This chain links TRBV29-1 with TRBJ1-1; 7 bases fit TRBD1. This CDR3 comprises 14 residues. The ends lost 6 bases at V and 7 bases at J; junction bases unmatched: 14. CDR1 and CDR2 (germline): SQVTM, ANQGSEA. The CDR3 coding sequence is TGCAGCGTCGTGACAGGGTCAGGCAATAATGAAGCTTTCTTT. Protein product: CSVVTGSGNNEAFF.

The genes are TRBV13 and TRBJ2-7; 7 bases map to TRBD1. The CDR3 sequence is 13 residues long. The V and J ends lost 6 bases and 5 bases, in that order; junction bases with no gene match: 7. Germline CDR1 reads PRHDT; CDR2 reads FYEKMQ (reference sequence). The CDR3 loop reads CASSSADRHEQYF. The DNA of the CDR3 is TGTGCCAGCAGTTCCGCGGACAGGCACGAGCAGTACTTC.

The V and J genes are TRBV10-2 and TRBJ2-5, with TRBD2 as a possible D gene (5 bases). The CDR3 is 15 residues long. V dropped 5 bases and J dropped 2 bases, with 15 bases sitting between them. In germline, CDR1 is WSHSY, CDR2 SAAADI. CDR3 in DNA: TGCGCCAGCAGTTTTCCGGGGAGAAAACAAGAGACCCAGTACTTC. Its translation is CASSFPGRKQETQYF.

About this clone: A much larger clone sits a single nucleotide away, making a read error possible. The gene calls are TRBV7-9 and TRBJ2-3, with 10 bases aligning to TRBD2. Germline V gene lookup returns CDR1 SEHNR and CDR2 FQNEAQ (reference sequence). The CDR3 length is 15 residues. Trimming removed 5 bases from V and 7 bases from J; junction bases left unmatched: 9. CDR3 sequence: CASSTGTSETNTQYF. CDR3 in DNA: TGTGCCAGCAGCACCGGGACTAGCGAAACAAATACGCAGTATTTT.

This clone was recorded a few times. The chain joins TRBV28 to TRBJ1-2, with 7 bases identical to TRBD1. Germline V lookup: CDR1 MDHEN, CDR2 SYDVKM. The CDR3 is 16 residues long. V was clipped by 5 bases and J by 4 bases; unmatched bases: 13. The CDR3 DNA sequence: TGTGCCAGCAGTCCGCTCCAGAGGGGGCACGGCTATGGCTACACCTTC. Protein: CASSPLQRGHGYGYTF.

V usage is TRBV5-6 and J usage is TRBJ1-2; TRBD1 might be the D (5 bases). Germline V gene lookup returns CDR1 SGHDT and CDR2 YYEEEE. The ends were cut back, 5 bases at V and 4 bases at J, with 18 bases in the middle. This CDR3 contains 15 residues. This chain's CDR3 is CASRGPGLPSYGYTF. The CDR3 coding sequence is TGTGCCAGCAGGGGGCCCGGGCTCCCTTCCTATGGCTACACCTTC.

V and J are TRBV7-9 and TRBJ1-2, with D uncertain. Germline V gene lookup returns CDR1 SEHNR and CDR2 FQNEAQ (reference sequence). V dropped 4 bases and J dropped 9 bases, with 12 bases sitting between them. This CDR3 spans 12 amino acids. The CDR3 region has the DNA TGTGCCAGCAGCTCGGGCTTGGACCGCTACACCTTC. Translating gives CASSSGLDRYTF.

This clone came up once. V and J are TRBV29-1 and TRBJ2-5; no clear D. The CDR3 contains 12 residues. Trimming pared 6 bases from V and 1 base from J, leaving 9 bases between. Germline loops: CDR1 SQVTM, CDR2 ANQGSEA. As DNA, the CDR3 is TGCAGCGTCGCATGGGTCCAAGAGACCCAGTACTTC. Translation: CSVAWVQETQYF.

The chain joins TRBV2 to TRBJ2-5; D ambiguous. V was shortened by 3 bases and J by 7 bases, with 6 bases between the two germline ends. This CDR3 comprises 11 residues. CDR1 is SNHLY and CDR2 is FYNNEI in the germline V gene. CDR3: CASSEGGTQYF. For the CDR3, the DNA is TGTGCCAGCAGTGAGGGCGGGACCCAGTACTTC.

V and J are TRBV9 and TRBJ1-3; TRBD1 is a possible D gene (6 bases). The CDR3 loop spans 14 amino acids. Germline CDR1 reads SGDLS; CDR2 reads YYNGEE. Trimming removed 0 bases from V and 4 bases from J, with 8 bases in between. The CDR3 nucleotides are TGTGCCAGCAGCGTAGATGGGGGCGGAAACACCATATATTTT. Its protein product is CASSVDGGGNTIYF.

In this sample, this clone turned up once. The chain is built from TRBV27 and TRBJ2-2; D perhaps matches TRBD2 (5 bases). Germline CDR1 and CDR2: MNHEY and SMNVEV (reference sequence). V dropped 8 bases and J dropped 0 bases, with 19 bases sitting between them. The length of the CDR3 is 17 residues. This CDR3 reads CASARGFNATNTGELFF. In nucleotides, the CDR3 is TGTGCCAGCGCCCGGGGATTCAACGCCACGAACACCGGGGAGCTGTTTTTT.

V is TRBV27 and J is TRBJ2-7; 7 bases are shared with TRBD2. This CDR3 has 14 residues. The V gene's germline CDR1 is MNHEY and CDR2 SMNVEV (reference sequence). V dropped 6 bases and J dropped 4; count of bases not matched to a gene: 9. The CDR3 DNA follows: TGTGCCAGCAGACCGAGCGGGGCGGGATACGAGCAGTACTTC. Translation: CASRPSGAGYEQYF.

This chain links TRBV18 with TRBJ2-7; D may be TRBD2 (6 bases). V was cut by 4 bases and J by 3 bases, with 16 bases left in between. This CDR3 region has 15 residues. Germline CDR1 is KGHSH and CDR2 is LQKENI. The CDR3 region is CASSQGRTTDYEQYF. The DNA for the CDR3 is TGTGCCAGCTCACAGGGCCGGACTACCGACTACGAGCAGTACTTC.

The chain combines TRBV14 with TRBJ1-2; no clear D gene. The V end lost 0 bases, the J end lost 10 bases, and 12 bases lay between the germline ends. This CDR3 comprises 13 residues. Germline-derived CDR1 and CDR2 are SGHDN and FVKESK. The CDR3 bases are TGTGCCAGCAGCCAAGATCTTTACCAGCCCTACACCTTC. It yields the protein CASSQDLYQPYTF.

In this sample, this clone turned up a few times. The genes are TRBV19 and TRBJ1-3, with no clear D. V was trimmed by 6 bases and J by 0 bases, leaving 3 bases between them. CDR1 and CDR2 (germline): LNHDA, SQIVND (reference sequence). The CDR3 is made up of 12 amino acids. The DNA of the CDR3 is TGTGCCAGTAGGACCTCTGGAAACACCATATATTTT. Its translation: CASRTSGNTIYF.